This T cell receptor beta chain comes out of a study of Graves' ophthalmopathy and Graves' hyperthyroidism. Study results and limitations: Progression of ophthalmopathy was predicted by the model with approximately 71% sensitivity and just over 72% specificity.

In this cohort, patients with other autoimmune diseases, uncontrolled infections, pregnancy or lactation were excluded. Turning to this clonotype: Its antigen is not identified.

RNA served as the template for amplifying TCR beta CDR3 regions. The library came from an HTBI-primed first-round RT-PCR and a second-round multiplex PCR. TCRdb redid the calling of the multiplex PCR reads with MiXCR, one entry per CDR3 protein. The table has 400,000 or so distinct CDR3 sequences, 15% to 20% seen once. There are 15 residues in the CDR3. From germline, CDR1 is MNHEY and CDR2 SVGAGI. V lost 2 bases, J lost 7 bases, and 10 bases stayed unmatched. The TCR sequence derives from an adult woman with stable Graves' hyperthyroidism. V is TRBV6-5 and J is TRBJ1-2; 7 positions match TRBD1. Material: peripheral blood. The CDR3 reads CASSYGPTGTGGYTF. DNA for the CDR3: TGTGCCAGCAGTTACGGCCCGACAGGGACGGGTGGCTACACCTTC.